Given below is one TCR beta chain in context. This specimen belongs to a study of patients and donors after allogeneic stem cell transplantation. Using its own MiXCR run on the RT-PCR reads, TCRdb lists one record per CDR3 protein. The sample lists about 110,000 distinct CDR3 sequences; about a third were seen once. Germline V gene sequence: CDR1 SGHTA, CDR2 FQGNSA. The germline V and J ends were trimmed by 0 bases and 1 base, with 10 bases remaining between them. The CDR3 is 17 residues long. The chain joins TRBV7-2 to TRBJ2-6; no reliable D call. The sequence came from a human donor who was either an allogeneic HSCT recipient or a stem cell or donor lymphocyte infusion donor (not recorded which). It is not recorded whose cells these are; they may come from a transplant donor. The specimen was blood, either unsorted or a sorted T cell fraction (not recorded which). CDR3 coding DNA: TGTGCCAGCAGCTTAGCAGGAACGATTTCTGGGGCCAACGTCCTGACTTTC. Amino acid sequence: CASSLAGTISGANVLTF. Full variable domain (missing parts from reference TRBV7-2 and TRBJ2-6): GAGVSQSPSNKVTEKGKDVELRCDPISGHTALYWYRQSLGQGLEFLIYFQGNSAPDKSGLPSDRFSAERTGGSVSTLTIQRTQQEDSAVYLCASSLAGTISGANVLTFGAGSRLTVL.